One T cell receptor beta chain is described in this entry. Its antigen remains undetermined. No much larger clone is present one base from it, and per-base qualities are unavailable. Participants in the prospective study were aged about 18 to 89 years, lived in about two dozen United States geographic areas, and enrolled through a virtual design. In the prospective study, cohorts were assigned on the basis of participant-reported clinical history obtained from a screening survey and a study questionnaire. Recovered participants in ImmuneRACE Cohort 3 were defined as having two consecutive negative NP/OP PCR tests, clearance from a healthcare professional, or resolution of symptoms. Mobile phlebotomists in the prospective study collected whole blood, serum and a nasopharyngeal or oropharyngeal swab from every participant. Additional blood draws and questionnaires over an approximately two-month period could optionally be provided by prospective study participants. Blood samples from the prospective study were shipped frozen or at room temperature prior to DNA extraction.

Ends trimmed: V by 5 bases, J by 5 bases; bases unmatched to a gene: 14. CDR1 and CDR2 are drawn from the germline V gene: MGHRA, YSYEKL. From its cysteine to its phenylalanine, the CDR3 spans 17 amino acids. The CDR3 DNA has 51 bases and is translated from base 1. This specimen comes from a study of blood T cell repertoires in COVID-19 (dated by TCRdb to between 2020 and 2021). A note on the overall study: Collaborator samples came from the United States, Italy and Spain and covered acute and convalescent phases of COVID-19. Where available, HLA class I and class II types were obtained from metadata supplied by the sample provider rather than from assay-based typing. The material from the prospective study consisted of cDNA or gDNA derived from T cells, B-cell-depleted T cells, or PBMCs. Subjects who had been exposed to COVID-19, were actively infected with it, or had recovered from it provided the deeply sampled blood TCRbeta repertoires that made up the dataset. The samples were drawn from the first 160 participants of the ongoing ImmuneRACE study and from 1,200 or so subjects provided by 6 global collaborators. The repertoires were made available in a free public database intended to serve as a resource for research on the immune response to SARS-CoV-2. Nearly every sample came with metadata listing a de-identified subject ID, COVID-19 status, age in years and sex.

Results and caveats for the whole study, not just this receptor: The amount of clinical and demographic metadata varied by source and participant and was provided uncurated.

The immunoSEQ Assay, a bias-controlled multiplex PCR, was used to amplify TCRbeta CDR3 regions from genomic DNA. The paper's data handling went like this. Within the assay, amplification of reference gene primers was used to estimate how many nucleated cells each sample contained. To quantify the absolute abundance of each unique TCRbeta CDR3 rearrangement, sequence reads were collapsed and filtered. Productive Simpson clonality was computed per sample as the square root of Simpson's diversity index over productive rearrangements. TCRdb stores this immuneACCESS table with in-frame sequences only. Part of the clones is absent; in the studies checked, under half of the shortfall reflects unresolved V genes, and no reason is known for the rest. V, J and clone size are taken as reported in that table, and D and trimming were inferred from the DNA itself. The sample table shows around 200,000 clones, and more than 80% are seen once. The ten most abundant clones make up 6% to 6.5% of the sample.

This TCR came from a man aged 35 to 55 who had recovered from COVID-19. The chain couples TRBV4-1 to TRBJ2-2; 7 of the junction bases match TRBD2. Sequenced material: PBMCs or T cells enriched from blood (not recorded which). The base sequence is TGCGCCAGCAGCTTGTTGCCCGGCCTCGGGGGGACCGGGGAGCTGTTTTTT. It encodes CASSLLPGLGGTGELFF.